The present T cell receptor beta chain was sequenced within a study of blood T cell repertoires in COVID-19 (dated by TCRdb to 2020 to 2022). Broadly, across the study: Samples covering the acute and convalescent phases of COVID-19 were provided by collaborators in the United States, Italy and Spain. The prospective study material was composed of cDNA or gDNA derived from T cells, B-cell-depleted T cells, or PBMCs. Subjects who had been exposed to COVID-19, were actively infected with it, or had recovered from it provided the deeply sampled blood TCRbeta repertoires that made up the dataset. The repertoires were released in a freely available public database meant as a resource for research on the immune response to SARS-CoV-2. The samples were drawn from two sources: the first 160 participants of the ongoing ImmuneRACE study, and over 1,000 subjects contributed by 6 global collaborators. Sample metadata almost always included a de-identified subject ID, COVID-19 status, age in years and sex. Where available, HLA class I and class II types were obtained from metadata supplied by the sample provider rather than from assay-based typing.

Another Seattle source contributed samples from volunteer blood donors who had recovered from COVID-19. The collaborating institutions used their own protocols to collect whole blood in K2EDTA tubes. For TCRbeta analysis, collaborators shipped samples in one of three forms: frozen whole blood, isolated PBMCs, or DNA extracted from either of those sample types. The CDR3 starts with the cysteine, ends with the phenylalanine, and has 14 residues. Just the 42-base CDR3 DNA is kept, in frame starting at base 1. The junction shows trimming of 3 bases on V and 3 bases on J, and the gene matches do not reach 4 bases of it. As encoded in the germline V gene, CDR1 is SGDLS while CDR2 is YYNGEE. This clone is a singleton in its sample. Its binding antigen is unknown. Nothing much larger sits one base from this clone, and base qualities are not available. Overall results and qualifications from the work: Clinical and demographic metadata were provided uncurated, with the amount varying by source and participant.

The immunoSEQ Assay, a bias-controlled multiplex PCR, was used to amplify TCRbeta CDR3 regions from genomic DNA. The authors processed their data as follows. The number of nucleated cells in each sample was estimated from the amplification of reference gene primers within the assay. Sequence reads were collapsed and filtered to measure the absolute abundance of every unique TCRbeta CDR3 rearrangement. For each sample, productive Simpson clonality was calculated as the square root of Simpson's diversity index over productive rearrangements. TCRdb took over this immuneACCESS table, retaining in-frame rearrangements with V and J assigned. Such tables are incomplete; in checked studies, under half of the missing clones stem from an unresolved V gene, and the remainder is unexplained. V and J calls plus clone size are reproduced from that table; the DNA served to infer D and trimming. For this sample there are some 270,000 clones; 86% appear just once. The top ten constitute 1.5% to 2% of the sample.

Sequenced input: peripheral blood. The receptor comes from a woman aged 60-70 years who had recovered from COVID-19. The V and J genes are TRBV9 and TRBJ2-7; 9 central bases correspond to TRBD1. The DNA sequence follows: TGTGCCAGCAGCGAGGGACAGGGTTTCTACGAGCAGTACTTC. It is translated as CASSEGQGFYEQYF.